The sequence of this T cell receptor beta chain was determined in a study of T cells in Graves' hyperthyroidism and ophthalmopathy. The V end lost 1 base, the J end lost 6 bases, and 9 bases lay between the germline ends. Germline V gene data show CDR1 as SGDLS and CDR2 as YYNGEE. This CDR3 comprises 13 residues. Regarding the study as a whole: Prediction of ophthalmopathy progression came a median 6.5 months pre-onset. Blood also contained most expanded thyroid clonotypes above 0.001.

Researchers took RNA transcripts and amplified the TCR beta CDR3 regions from them. First-round RT-PCR targeting the TCR CDR3 was performed with the HTBI primer set. Each CDR3 protein is one row after TCRdb ran MiXCR on the multiplex PCR reads. Here the sample spans 80,000 to 100,000 distinct CDR3 sequences, roughly 39% being singletons. This clonotype was seen repeatedly, ten times or more. Its antigen is unidentified. Newly diagnosed patients aged 18 to 65 had hyperthyroidism of under 2 months' duration. Investigators excluded patients with uncontrolled infection, other autoimmune disease, pregnancy or lactation.

This clonotype was sampled from a woman in her twenties or thirties with Graves' hyperthyroidism. Sequenced: peripheral blood or thyroid tissue (not recorded which). This chain connects TRBV9 to TRBJ2-3, with D unresolved. The chain's CDR3 is CASSVRLDDTQYF. CDR3 coding DNA: TGTGCCAGCAGCGTAAGGCTTGATGATACGCAGTATTTT.